These 22 T cell receptor beta chains came from one sample sequenced in a study of shared clonotypes between healthy human individuals. The assay was immunoSEQ multiplex PCR, and TCRdb's table has in-frame clones only and misses some. The sample has about 2.3 million clones; just under 95% are singletons. The sample consisted of naive CD4+ T cells from PBMCs. As to subset: CD45RA+ positively selected. The source of these receptors is a man aged 18 to 35 in good health. Some clones in this sample may be carry-over from other donors' samples.

The chain has TRBV6-4 and TRBJ2-1; 14 bases align to TRBD2. Losses at the gene ends were 7 bases for V and 9 bases for J; bases not matched to a gene: 2. Germline V lookup: CDR1 MRHNA, CDR2 SNTAGT. This CDR3 has 13 amino acids. The CDR3 is CASTGLAGGEQFF. CDR3 sequence (DNA): TGTGCCAGCACCGGACTAGCGGGAGGTGAGCAGTTCTTC.

This clone came up once. The rearrangement uses TRBV5-1 and TRBJ2-1, with a tentative D call TRBD2 (5 bases). The V end was cut by 8 bases, the J end by 0 bases, with 9 bases between. The length of the CDR3 is 13 residues. Per germline, CDR1 SGHRS and CDR2 YFSETQ. The CDR3 bases are TGCGCCAGTGGGGAGTCCTCCTACAATGAGCAGTTCTTC. Its translation: CASGESSYNEQFF.

CDR3 sequence: CASSQLFSGNTIYF. DNA of the CDR3: TGTGCCAGCAGCCAACTGTTCTCTGGAAACACCATATATTTT. The chain employs TRBV14 and TRBJ1-3; D is ambiguous. The ends were cut back, 2 bases at V and 0 bases at J, with 5 bases in the middle. Germline V lookup: CDR1 SGHDN, CDR2 FVKESK. The CDR3 runs 14 residues.

As regards this clone: Additional DNA sequences in this sample encode the identical CDR3. The chain couples TRBV2 to TRBJ2-1, with a tentative D call TRBD1 (6 bases). The ends were cut back, 6 bases at V and 4 bases at J, with 10 bases in the middle. This CDR3 spans 13 amino acids. Germline-derived CDR1 and CDR2 are SNHLY and FYNNEI. The CDR3 protein is CASSGTLYNEQFF. In DNA, the CDR3 is TGTGCCAGCAGCGGGACACTTTACAATGAGCAGTTCTTC.

Concerning this clone: In the same sample, other DNA sequences code for this CDR3. The V and J genes are TRBV9 and TRBJ2-3; D not certain. The CDR3 consists of 13 residues. From germline, CDR1 is SGDLS and CDR2 YYNGEE. Trimming took 0 bases from V and 3 from J, leaving 5 bases between them. The CDR3 DNA follows: TGTGCCAGCAGCGTAGTCAGGACAGATACGCAGTATTTT. Translating gives CASSVVRTDTQYF.

The chain joins TRBV6-1 to TRBJ1-2; D call uncertain. This CDR3 region has 16 residues. Germline V CDR1 and CDR2: MNHNS, SASEGT. Trimming took off 0 bases at V and 5 bases at J, with 16 bases between the two ends. This CDR3 is CASSEAYPRPAYGYTF. The CDR3 coding sequence is TGTGCCAGCAGTGAAGCCTACCCCAGGCCAGCTTATGGCTACACCTTC.

The CDR3 coding sequence is TGTGCCAGCAGCGCGGGACTAGCGGACGATAAGGGAGAGACCCAGTACTTC. It translates to CASSAGLADDKGETQYF. J is TRBJ2-5 and V is TRBV5-6; 11 bases fit TRBD2. CDR1 SGHDT and CDR2 YYEEEE come from the germline V gene. This CDR3 is 17 amino acids long. With V trimmed by 4 bases and J by 4 bases, 12 bases remained unmatched.

V gene TRBV10-3 combines with J gene TRBJ2-1, with 9 bases aligning to TRBD2. The CDR3 consists of 13 residues. Germline loops: CDR1 ENHRY, CDR2 SYGVKD. V trimming: 6 bases; J trimming: 15 bases; junction bases outside the gene matches: 12. In DNA, the CDR3 is TGTGCCATCAGAGACACCTCGGCGGGGGGGGCGTTCTTC. This encodes CAIRDTSAGGAFF.

This sequence joins TRBV4-3 and TRBJ2-3; 11 nucleotides line up with TRBD2. Looked up from germline, CDR1 is LGHNA and CDR2 is YSLEER. V lost 5 bases to trimming and J lost 2 bases; unmatched junction nucleotides: 3. The CDR3 runs to 15 residues. In nucleotides, the CDR3 is TGCGCCAGCAGCAAACTAGCGGGAGACACAGATACGCAGTATTTT. It yields the protein CASSKLAGDTDTQYF.

This clone was counted a single time. In the same sample, other DNA sequences code for this CDR3. The chain is built from TRBV27 and TRBJ1-2; D is perhaps TRBD1 (6 bases). The CDR3 has 13 residues. From germline, CDR1 is MNHEY and CDR2 SMNVEV (reference sequence). V lost 3 bases, J lost 4 bases, and 9 bases lay in between. CDR3 nucleotides: TGTGCCAGCAGTTTTAGAGGGGGCTATGGCTACACCTTC. Translated: CASSFRGGYGYTF.

This chain connects TRBV6-6 to TRBJ1-2, with 10 bases fitting TRBD1. The germline gives CDR1 MNHNY, CDR2 SVGAGI (reference sequence). The CDR3 totals 13 residues. The trim removed 5 bases at V and 6 bases at J, leaving 3 bases unmatched. CDR3 DNA sequence: TGTGCCAGCAGTCAGGACAGGGGGAATGGCTACACCTTC. It yields the protein CASSQDRGNGYTF.

This rearrangement joins TRBV7-3 to TRBJ2-6, with D perhaps matching TRBD2 (5 bases). In germline, CDR1 is SGHTA, CDR2 FQGTGA. CDR3 length equals 17 residues. V lost 5 bases to trimming and J lost 2 bases, with 16 bases between them. CDR3 in amino acids: CASSPPGSGTGANVLTF. CDR3 DNA: TGTGCCAGCAGCCCCCCGGGAAGCGGCACTGGGGCCAACGTCCTGACTTTC.

The genes are TRBV2 and TRBJ2-5; possible D gene TRBD1, 5 bases. V lost 3 bases, J lost 4 bases, and 9 bases lay in between. In germline, CDR1 is SNHLY, CDR2 FYNNEI. This CDR3 has 13 amino acids. CDR3 residues: CASSDRGAETQYF. Here the CDR3 DNA reads TGTGCCAGCAGTGACCGTGGGGCAGAGACCCAGTACTTC. Filled out from reference TRBV2 and TRBJ2-5, the complete variable domain reads EPEVTQTPSHQVTQMGQEVILRCVPISNHLYFYWYRQILGQKVEFLVSFYNNEISEKSEIFDDQFSVERPDGSNFTLKIRSTKLEDSAMYFCASSDRGAETQYFGPGTRLLVL.

The chain recombines TRBV6-5 with TRBJ1-1; TRBD1 might be the D (6 bases). CDR3 size: 14 residues. V lost 6 bases, J lost 0 bases, and 11 bases lay in between. From germline, CDR1 is MNHEY and CDR2 SVGAGI. CDR3 DNA sequence: TGTGCCAGCAGAAACAGGGCCTTGAACACTGAAGCTTTCTTT. Translated, it gives CASRNRALNTEAFF.

Of note for this clone: Distinct nucleotide sequences in the sample also encode this CDR3. V gene TRBV29-1 combines with J gene TRBJ2-5, with no clear D. V was cut by 4 bases and J by 1 base, with 7 bases left in between. This CDR3 is 12 amino acids long. CDR1 is SQVTM, CDR2 ANQGSEA, per germline. For the CDR3, the DNA is TGCAGCGTTGCTGGATCCCAAGAGACCCAGTACTTC. This gives the protein CSVAGSQETQYF.

The chain employs TRBV27 and TRBJ2-7; D might be TRBD2 (6 bases). Germline values: CDR1 MNHEY, CDR2 SMNVEV (reference sequence). The CDR3 has 14 residues. Deletions cut 5 bases from V and 8 bases from J, with 19 bases between. CDR3 coding DNA: TGTGCCAGCAGTACGGGGACTCCGCTTGGGAAGCAGTACTTC. Its translation is CASSTGTPLGKQYF.

This rearrangement joins TRBV5-5 to TRBJ2-7; 13 nucleotides line up with TRBD2. The CDR3 is 16 amino acids. The trim removed 4 bases at V and 6 bases at J, leaving 10 bases unmatched. Germline loops: CDR1 SGHKS, CDR2 YYEKEE (reference sequence). The CDR3 here is CASSAVWGLAGTEQYF. Written as DNA, the CDR3 is TGTGCCAGCAGCGCGGTCTGGGGACTAGCGGGGACCGAGCAGTACTTC.

The V gene is TRBV6-4, the J gene TRBJ2-7; possible D gene TRBD1, 5 bases. Trimming took 7 bases from V and 2 from J, leaving 9 bases between them. The length of the CDR3 is 12 residues. Germline assignment: CDR1 MRHNA and CDR2 SNTAGT. The CDR3 sequence: CASIGHTYEQYF. In nucleotides, the CDR3 is TGTGCCAGCATCGGACATACCTACGAGCAGTACTTC.

This rearrangement joins TRBV5-1 to TRBJ2-5, with TRBD1 matching 7 bases. J lost 4 bases, V lost 4 bases, and 16 bases had no gene match. The V gene's germline CDR1 is SGHRS and CDR2 YFSETQ. The CDR3 covers 17 residues. This CDR3 is CASSPSPIASGGETQYF. The CDR3 DNA reads as TGCGCCAGCAGCCCCAGCCCCATAGCGTCAGGGGGAGAGACCCAGTACTTC.

The chain combines TRBV18 with TRBJ2-7, with D uncertain. V lost 6 bases and J 7 bases, leaving 16 bases between the germline ends. Germline V gene sequence: CDR1 KGHSH, CDR2 LQKENI. This CDR3 is 13 amino acids long. DNA for the CDR3: TGTGCCAGCTCGCTCGTGAACCTCTGGGAGCAGTACTTC. Amino acid sequence: CASSLVNLWEQYF.

The rearrangement joins TRBV19 to TRBJ2-1, with unresolved D. Trimming took 0 bases from V and 2 from J, leaving 5 bases between them. Germline V CDR1 and CDR2: LNHDA, SQIVND (reference sequence). The CDR3 is 14 amino acids. CDR3 sequence: CASSIETAYNEQFF. CDR3 nucleotide sequence: TGTGCCAGTAGTATAGAAACGGCCTACAATGAGCAGTTCTTC.

This chain joins TRBV2 and TRBJ2-1; possibly TRBD2 for D (6 bases). V was clipped by 6 bases and J by 5 bases, with 17 bases between them. This CDR3 has 15 residues. Germline CDR1 SNHLY, CDR2 FYNNEI. CDR3 bases: TGTGCCAGCAGCCAAAACCCTAGCGCAAACAATGAGCAGTTCTTC. It is translated as CASSQNPSANNEQFF.